The 13 T cell receptor beta chains below all came from one sample that was sequenced in a study of technical replicates of blood from a handful of donors. Method: immunoSEQ multiplex PCR; TCRdb's copy keeps in-frame clones and lacks some. The table includes tens of thousands of clones, about 90% detected once. Sequenced input: T cells isolated from PBMCs. These receptors originate from a human donor in good health.

The chain carries TRBV29-1 and TRBJ1-2, with D unclear. CDR1 and CDR2 from the germline V gene are SQVTM and ANQGSEA. V lost 5 bases and J 5 bases, leaving 15 bases between the germline ends. This CDR3 region has 13 residues. CDR3 in DNA: TGCAGCGTTCAAGGCGGCCTCATTTATGGCTACACCTTC. It translates to CSVQGGLIYGYTF. The full variable domain, rest sourced from reference TRBV29-1 and TRBJ1-2, is SAVISQKPSRDICQRGTSLTIQCQVDSQVTMMFWYRQQPGQSLTLIATANQGSEATYESGFVIDKFPISRPNLTFSTLTVSNMSPEDSSIYLCSVQGGLIYGYTFGSGTRLTVV.

V usage is TRBV6-6 and J usage is TRBJ2-5; the match to TRBD2 covers 10 bases. There are 14 residues in the CDR3. Germline CDR1 and CDR2: MNHNY and SVGAGI (reference sequence). V shed 7 bases, J shed 4 bases, and the junction held 6 bases outside the gene matches. CDR3 sequence: CASNPGLARETQYF. The CDR3 DNA reads TGTGCCAGCAACCCGGGACTAGCGAGAGAGACCCAGTACTTC.

The V gene is TRBV19, the J gene TRBJ1-5, with 7 nucleotides matching TRBD1. CDR3 length equals 15 residues. From germline, CDR1 is LNHDA and CDR2 SQIVND (reference sequence). Germline trimming cut 1 base from V and 4 bases from J; bases unmatched to any gene: 4. The CDR3 nucleotides read TGTGCCAGTAGTATAGGTGGGACAGCAAATCAGCCCCAGCATTTT. Translating it yields CASSIGGTANQPQHF.

The chain joins TRBV4-1 to TRBJ1-5, with a possible D match to TRBD1 (5 bases). Germline assignment: CDR1 MGHRA and CDR2 YSYEKL. The CDR3 is 14 amino acids. V lost 4 bases to trimming and J lost 7 bases, with 14 bases between them. CDR3 in DNA: TGCGCCAGCAGCCCAGAGGCCGGGGGGCAGCCCCAGCATTTT. It encodes CASSPEAGGQPQHF.

The V call is TRBV2, the J call TRBJ2-4; D is perhaps TRBD2 (6 bases). CDR3 length: 15 residues. Germline lookup yields CDR1 SNHLY and CDR2 FYNNEI. V lost 6 bases and J 3 bases, leaving 15 bases between the germline ends. CDR3 nucleotide sequence: TGTGCCAGCAGCTTTTCGCAGGGAGGCAAAAACATTCAGTACTTC. It is translated as CASSFSQGGKNIQYF.

This chain joins TRBV2 and TRBJ2-2; 12 nucleotides agree with TRBD2. The V segment lost 0 bases and the J segment 6 bases; nucleotides outside the gene matches: 2. Germline CDR1 and CDR2: SNHLY and FYNNEI. This CDR3 region has 16 residues. The CDR3 DNA is TGTGCCAGCAGTGAAGCCAGGACTAGCGGGGCCGGGGAGCTGTTTTTT. The encoded protein is CASSEARTSGAGELFF.

This chain links TRBV14 with TRBJ2-7; no clear D. The V and J ends lost 1 base and 2 bases respectively, with 3 bases between them. The CDR3 is 12 residues long. The germline CDR1 and CDR2 sequences are SGHDN and FVKESK. The CDR3 nucleotides read TGTGCCAGCAGCCAAGGAGCCTACGAGCAGTACTTC. It yields the protein CASSQGAYEQYF.

The chain has TRBV29-1 and TRBJ1-4; no clear D. V lost 1 base to trimming and J lost 8 bases, with 11 bases between them. The CDR3 covers 13 residues. CDR1 and CDR2 (germline): SQVTM, ANQGSEA. The CDR3 sequence: CSVEGALKEKLFF. CDR3 sequence (DNA): TGCAGCGTTGAAGGGGCGTTGAAGGAAAAACTGTTTTTT.

J is TRBJ2-7 and V is TRBV9; no firm D call. Germline CDR1 is SGDLS and CDR2 is YYNGEE. CDR3 length: 16 amino acids. V dropped 4 bases and J dropped 9 bases, with 26 bases sitting between them. Written as DNA, the CDR3 is TGTGCCAGCAGCTCTGGAGCCGCTAACTACCCCAATGGGCAGTACTTC. Amino acids: CASSSGAANYPNGQYF.

The chain is built from TRBV28 and TRBJ1-5; no definite D call. V was trimmed by 3 bases and J by 8 bases, leaving 17 bases between them. Germline loops: CDR1 MDHEN, CDR2 SYDVKM. The CDR3 has 15 amino acids. The CDR3 is CASSFPRSVAEPQHF. The CDR3 DNA follows: TGTGCCAGCAGTTTCCCGCGCTCGGTCGCGGAGCCCCAGCATTTT.

This chain joins TRBV11-3 and TRBJ2-2; 7 nucleotides align to TRBD2. This CDR3 is built from 16 residues. CDR1 is SGHNT and CDR2 is YENEEA in the germline V gene. V was clipped by 5 bases and J by 0 bases; unmatched bases: 6. The CDR3: CASSPWGLPNTGELFF. The DNA of the CDR3 is TGTGCCAGCAGCCCGTGGGGACTACCGAACACCGGGGAGCTGTTTTTT.

The chain carries TRBV14 and TRBJ1-2; 10 bases match TRBD1. The CDR3 runs to 16 residues. Germline lookup yields CDR1 SGHDN and CDR2 FVKESK. V shed 2 bases and J 2 bases; nucleotides not matched to a gene: 5. The CDR3 loop is CASSQPGQGTNYGYTF. DNA for the CDR3: TGTGCCAGCAGCCAACCGGGACAGGGGACAAACTATGGCTACACCTTC.

The chain couples TRBV6-5 to TRBJ2-7; 9 bases map to TRBD1. The CDR3 loop spans 12 amino acids. V was pared by 8 bases and J by 3 bases, with 2 bases of the junction left unmatched. Germline CDR1 and CDR2: MNHEY and SVGAGI. CDR3 in amino acids: CASWDRVYEQYF. The CDR3 nucleotides are TGTGCCAGCTGGGACAGGGTCTACGAGCAGTACTTC.